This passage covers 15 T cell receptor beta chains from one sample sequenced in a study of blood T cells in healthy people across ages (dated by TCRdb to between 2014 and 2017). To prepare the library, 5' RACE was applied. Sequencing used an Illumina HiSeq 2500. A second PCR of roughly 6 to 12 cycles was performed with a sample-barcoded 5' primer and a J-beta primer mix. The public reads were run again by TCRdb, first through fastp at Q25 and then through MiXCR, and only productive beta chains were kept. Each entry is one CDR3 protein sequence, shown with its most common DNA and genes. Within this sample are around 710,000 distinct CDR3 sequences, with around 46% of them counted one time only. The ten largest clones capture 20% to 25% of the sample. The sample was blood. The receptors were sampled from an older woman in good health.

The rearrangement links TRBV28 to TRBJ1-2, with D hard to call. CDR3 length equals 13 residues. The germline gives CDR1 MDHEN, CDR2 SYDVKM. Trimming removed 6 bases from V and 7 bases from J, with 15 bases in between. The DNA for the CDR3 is TGTGCCAGCAGCTTTCCCAACTCTGGTGGCTACACCTTC. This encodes CASSFPNSGGYTF.

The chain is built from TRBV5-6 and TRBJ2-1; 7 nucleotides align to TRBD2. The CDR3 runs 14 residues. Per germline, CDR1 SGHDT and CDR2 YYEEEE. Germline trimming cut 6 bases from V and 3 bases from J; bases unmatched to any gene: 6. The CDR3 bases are TGTGCCAGCAACTCCGCTAGCGGCTACAATGAGCAGTTCTTC. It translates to CASNSASGYNEQFF.

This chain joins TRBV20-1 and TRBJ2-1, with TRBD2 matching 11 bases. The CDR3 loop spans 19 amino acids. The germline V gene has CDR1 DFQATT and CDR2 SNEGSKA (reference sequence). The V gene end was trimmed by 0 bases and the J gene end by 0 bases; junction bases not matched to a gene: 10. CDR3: CSARDFVTSGGDSYNEQFF. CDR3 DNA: TGCAGTGCTAGAGATTTCGTCACTAGCGGGGGCGACTCCTACAATGAGCAGTTCTTC.

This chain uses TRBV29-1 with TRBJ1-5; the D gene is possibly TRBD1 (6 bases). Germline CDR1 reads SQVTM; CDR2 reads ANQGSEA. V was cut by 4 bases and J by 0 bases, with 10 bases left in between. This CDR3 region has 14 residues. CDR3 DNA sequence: TGCAGCGTTGCATGGGGGCCTAGCAATCAGCCCCAGCATTTT. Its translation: CSVAWGPSNQPQHF.

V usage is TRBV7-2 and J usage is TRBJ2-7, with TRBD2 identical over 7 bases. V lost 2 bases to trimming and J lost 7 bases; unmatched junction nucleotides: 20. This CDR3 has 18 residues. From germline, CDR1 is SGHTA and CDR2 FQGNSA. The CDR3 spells CASSLNPSTRGSYNEQYF. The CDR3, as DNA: TGTGCCAGCAGCTTAAACCCTTCTACGCGCGGGAGTTACAATGAGCAGTACTTC.

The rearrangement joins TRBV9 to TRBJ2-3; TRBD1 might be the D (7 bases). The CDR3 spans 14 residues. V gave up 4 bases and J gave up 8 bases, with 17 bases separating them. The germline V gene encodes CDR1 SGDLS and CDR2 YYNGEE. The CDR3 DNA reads TGTGCCAGCAGCCCCCAGGGGGAGGCGGGTACGCAGTATTTT. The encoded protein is CASSPQGEAGTQYF.

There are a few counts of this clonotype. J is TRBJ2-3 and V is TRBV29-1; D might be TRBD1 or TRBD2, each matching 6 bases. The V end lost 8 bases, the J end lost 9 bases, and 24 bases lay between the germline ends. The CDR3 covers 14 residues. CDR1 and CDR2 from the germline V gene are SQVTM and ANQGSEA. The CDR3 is CSSGAYLSAGTQYF. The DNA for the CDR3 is TGCAGCTCAGGGGCTTATCTCTCGGCGGGGACGCAGTATTTT.

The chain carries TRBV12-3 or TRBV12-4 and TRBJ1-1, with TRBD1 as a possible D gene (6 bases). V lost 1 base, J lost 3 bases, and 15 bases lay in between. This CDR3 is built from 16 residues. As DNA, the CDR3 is TGTGCCAGCAGTTTAGATACCGGGACATACGACACTGAAGCTTTCTTT. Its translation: CASSLDTGTYDTEAFF.

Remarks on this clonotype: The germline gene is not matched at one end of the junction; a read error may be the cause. The CDR3 loop is CATSPPGDSLAKNIKYF. The CDR3 DNA follows: TGTGCCACCTCACCGCCCGGGGACAGCTTAGCCAAAAACATTAAGTACTTC. This chain uses TRBV10-3 with TRBJ2-4; 7 bases line up with TRBD1. CDR3 size: 17 residues. Germline loops: CDR1 ENHRY, CDR2 SYGVKD.

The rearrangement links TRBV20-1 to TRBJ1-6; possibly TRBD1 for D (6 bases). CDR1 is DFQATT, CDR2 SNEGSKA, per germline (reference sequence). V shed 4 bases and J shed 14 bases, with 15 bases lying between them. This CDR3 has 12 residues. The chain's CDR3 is CSAIRTDESLHF. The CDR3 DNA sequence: TGCAGTGCTATTCGGACAGACGAGTCCCTCCACTTT.

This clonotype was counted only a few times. The CDR3 DNA sequence: TGCGCCAGCAGCCAAGGGACAGGGGTTGGGAACATTCAGTACTTC. It yields the protein CASSQGTGVGNIQYF. The chain employs TRBV5-1 and TRBJ2-7; the match to TRBD1 covers 10 bases. The end of the DNA aligns better with TRBJ2-4, so the J call may be wrong. The CDR3 sequence is 15 residues long. CDR1 and CDR2 (germline): SGHRS, YFSETQ.

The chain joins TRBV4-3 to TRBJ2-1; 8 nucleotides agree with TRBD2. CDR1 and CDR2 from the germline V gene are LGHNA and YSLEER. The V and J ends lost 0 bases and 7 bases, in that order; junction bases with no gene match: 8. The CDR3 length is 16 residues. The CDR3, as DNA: TGCGCCAGCAGCCAAGATTATAGACTAGCGAGGAATGAGCAGTTCTTC. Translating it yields CASSQDYRLARNEQFF.

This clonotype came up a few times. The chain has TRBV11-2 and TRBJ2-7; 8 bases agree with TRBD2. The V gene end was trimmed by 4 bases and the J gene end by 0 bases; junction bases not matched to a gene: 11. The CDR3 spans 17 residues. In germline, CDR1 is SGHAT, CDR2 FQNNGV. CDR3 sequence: CASSSPQSGGSSYEQYF. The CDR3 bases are TGTGCCAGCAGCTCCCCTCAGAGCGGGGGATCCTCCTACGAGCAGTACTTC.

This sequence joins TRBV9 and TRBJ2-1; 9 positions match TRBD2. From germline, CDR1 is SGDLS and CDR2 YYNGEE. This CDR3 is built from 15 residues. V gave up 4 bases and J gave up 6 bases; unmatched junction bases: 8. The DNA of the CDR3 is TGTGCCAGCAGCCTCGTAGCGGGAGAAGGCAATGAGCAGTTCTTC. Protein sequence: CASSLVAGEGNEQFF.

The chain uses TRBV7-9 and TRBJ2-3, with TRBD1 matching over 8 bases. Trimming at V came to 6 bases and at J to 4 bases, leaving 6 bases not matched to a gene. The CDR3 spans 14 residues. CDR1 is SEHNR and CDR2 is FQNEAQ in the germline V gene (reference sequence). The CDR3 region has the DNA TGTGCCAGCAGACATGACAGGGGCCCAGATACGCAGTATTTT. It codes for CASRHDRGPDTQYF.